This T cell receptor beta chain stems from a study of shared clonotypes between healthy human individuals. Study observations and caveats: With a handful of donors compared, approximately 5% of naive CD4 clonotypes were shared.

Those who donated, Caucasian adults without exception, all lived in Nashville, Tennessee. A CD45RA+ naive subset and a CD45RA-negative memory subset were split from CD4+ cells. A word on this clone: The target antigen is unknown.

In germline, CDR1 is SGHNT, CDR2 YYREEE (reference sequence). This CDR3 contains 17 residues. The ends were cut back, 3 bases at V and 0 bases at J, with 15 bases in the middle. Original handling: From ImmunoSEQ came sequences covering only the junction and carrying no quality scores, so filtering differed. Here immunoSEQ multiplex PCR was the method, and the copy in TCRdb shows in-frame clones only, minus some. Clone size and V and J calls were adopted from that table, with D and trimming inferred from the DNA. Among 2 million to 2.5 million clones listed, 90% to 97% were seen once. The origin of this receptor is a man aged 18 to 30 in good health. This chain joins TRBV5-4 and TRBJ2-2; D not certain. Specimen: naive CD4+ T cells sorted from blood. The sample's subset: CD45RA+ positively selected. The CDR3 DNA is TGTGCCAGCAGCTCCGGCGGACCCGGGTCGAACACCGGGGAGCTGTTTTTT. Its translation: CASSSGGPGSNTGELFF.